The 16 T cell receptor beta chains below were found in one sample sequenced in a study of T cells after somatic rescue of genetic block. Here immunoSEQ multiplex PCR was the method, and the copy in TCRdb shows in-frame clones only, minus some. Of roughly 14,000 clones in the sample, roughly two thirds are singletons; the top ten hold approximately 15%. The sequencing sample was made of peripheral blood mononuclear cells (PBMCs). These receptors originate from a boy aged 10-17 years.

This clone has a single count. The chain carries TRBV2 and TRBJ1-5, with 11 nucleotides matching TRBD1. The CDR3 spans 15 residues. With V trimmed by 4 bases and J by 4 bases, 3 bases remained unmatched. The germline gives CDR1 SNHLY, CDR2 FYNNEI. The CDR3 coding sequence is TGTGCCAGCAGTGTGGACAGGGGGCAAAATCAGCCCCAGCATTTT. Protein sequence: CASSVDRGQNQPQHF.

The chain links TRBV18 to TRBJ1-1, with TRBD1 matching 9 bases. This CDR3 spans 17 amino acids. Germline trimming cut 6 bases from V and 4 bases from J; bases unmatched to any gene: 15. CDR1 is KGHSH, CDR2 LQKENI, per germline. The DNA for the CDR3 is TGTGCCAGCTCGTCCGTCCCGGGACAGGGAGTGGCCACTGAAGCTTTCTTT. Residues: CASSSVPGQGVATEAFF.

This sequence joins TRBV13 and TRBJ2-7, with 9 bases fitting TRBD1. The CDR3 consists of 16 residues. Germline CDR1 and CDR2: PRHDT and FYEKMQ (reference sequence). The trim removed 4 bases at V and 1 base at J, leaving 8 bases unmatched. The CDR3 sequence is CASSSRLGTGSYEQYF. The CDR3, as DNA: TGTGCCAGCAGCTCTAGGCTCGGGACAGGGTCCTACGAGCAGTACTTC. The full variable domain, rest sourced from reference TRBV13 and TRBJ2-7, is AAGVIQSPRHLIKEKRETATLKCYPIPRHDTVYWYQQGPGQDPQFLISFYEKMQSDKGSIPDRFSAQQFSDYHSELNMSSLELGDSALYFCASSSRLGTGSYEQYFGPGTRLTVT.

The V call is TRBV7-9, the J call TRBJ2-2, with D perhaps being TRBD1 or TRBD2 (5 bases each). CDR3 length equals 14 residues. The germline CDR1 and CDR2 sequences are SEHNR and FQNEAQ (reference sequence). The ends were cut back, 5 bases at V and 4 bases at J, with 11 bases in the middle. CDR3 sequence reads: CASSPGAITGELFF. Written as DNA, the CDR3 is TGTGCCAGCAGCCCCGGGGCAATCACCGGGGAGCTGTTTTTT. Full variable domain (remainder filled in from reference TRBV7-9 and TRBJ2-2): DTGVSQNPRHKITKRGQNVTFRCDPISEHNRLYWYRQTLGQGPEFLTYFQNEAQLEKSRLLSDRFSAERPKGSFSTLEIQRTEQGDSAMYLCASSPGAITGELFFGEGSRLTVL.

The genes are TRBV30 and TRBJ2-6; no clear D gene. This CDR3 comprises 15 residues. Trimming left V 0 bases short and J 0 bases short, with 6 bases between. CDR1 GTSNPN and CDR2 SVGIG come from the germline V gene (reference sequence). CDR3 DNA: TGTGCCTGGAGTGTGCGGTACTCTGGGGCCAACGTCCTGACTTTC. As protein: CAWSVRYSGANVLTF.

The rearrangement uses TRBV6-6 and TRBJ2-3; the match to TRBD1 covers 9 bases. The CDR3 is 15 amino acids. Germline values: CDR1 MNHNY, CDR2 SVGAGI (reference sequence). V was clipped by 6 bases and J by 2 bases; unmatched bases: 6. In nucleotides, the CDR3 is TGTGCCAGCAGCCAAGGACAGGGGACCACAGATACGCAGTATTTT. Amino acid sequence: CASSQGQGTTDTQYF.

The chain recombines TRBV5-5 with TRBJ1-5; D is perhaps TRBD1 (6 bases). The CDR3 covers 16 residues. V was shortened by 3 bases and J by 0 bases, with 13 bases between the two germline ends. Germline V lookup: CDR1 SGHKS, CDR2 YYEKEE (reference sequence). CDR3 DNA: TGTGCCAGCAGCTGGTCAACAGGGATTAGCAATCAGCCCCAGCATTTT. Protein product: CASSWSTGISNQPQHF.

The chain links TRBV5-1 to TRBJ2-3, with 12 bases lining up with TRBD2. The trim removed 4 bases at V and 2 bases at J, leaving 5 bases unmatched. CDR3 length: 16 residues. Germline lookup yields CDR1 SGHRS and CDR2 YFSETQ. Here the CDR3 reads CASSLRTSGITDTQYF. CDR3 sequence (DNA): TGCGCCAGCAGCCTCCGGACTAGCGGGATCACAGATACGCAGTATTTT.

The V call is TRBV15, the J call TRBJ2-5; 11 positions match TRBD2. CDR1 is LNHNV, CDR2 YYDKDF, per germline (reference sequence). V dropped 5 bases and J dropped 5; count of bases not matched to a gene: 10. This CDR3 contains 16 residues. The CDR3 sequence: CATSGRTSGLLETQYF. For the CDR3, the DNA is TGTGCCACCAGCGGTAGGACTAGCGGGTTGTTGGAGACCCAGTACTTC.

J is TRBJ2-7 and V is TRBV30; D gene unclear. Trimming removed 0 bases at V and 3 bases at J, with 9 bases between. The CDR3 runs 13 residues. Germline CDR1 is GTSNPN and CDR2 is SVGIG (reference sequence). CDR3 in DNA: TGTGCCTGGAGTGTCCCTGGGAACTACGAGCAGTACTTC. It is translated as CAWSVPGNYEQYF.

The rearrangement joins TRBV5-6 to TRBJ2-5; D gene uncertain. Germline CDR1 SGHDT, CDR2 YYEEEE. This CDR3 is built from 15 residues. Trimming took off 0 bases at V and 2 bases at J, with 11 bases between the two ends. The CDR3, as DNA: TGTGCCAGCAGCTTGGCGGCCGTTTTTCAAGAGACCCAGTACTTC. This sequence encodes CASSLAAVFQETQYF.

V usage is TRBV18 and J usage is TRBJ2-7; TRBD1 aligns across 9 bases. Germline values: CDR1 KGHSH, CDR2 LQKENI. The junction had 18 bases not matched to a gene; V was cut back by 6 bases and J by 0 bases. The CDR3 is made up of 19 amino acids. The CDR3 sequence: CASSSAGTGTTKSSYEQYF. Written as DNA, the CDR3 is TGTGCCAGCTCTTCGGCCGGGACAGGGACGACTAAGAGCTCCTACGAGCAGTACTTC.

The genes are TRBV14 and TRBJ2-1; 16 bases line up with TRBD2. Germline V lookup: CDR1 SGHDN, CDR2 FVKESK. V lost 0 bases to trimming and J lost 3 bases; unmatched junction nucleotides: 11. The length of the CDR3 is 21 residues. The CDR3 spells CASSQDISGTSGRADYNEQFF. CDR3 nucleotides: TGTGCCAGCAGCCAAGATATATCCGGGACTAGCGGGAGGGCTGACTACAATGAGCAGTTCTTC.

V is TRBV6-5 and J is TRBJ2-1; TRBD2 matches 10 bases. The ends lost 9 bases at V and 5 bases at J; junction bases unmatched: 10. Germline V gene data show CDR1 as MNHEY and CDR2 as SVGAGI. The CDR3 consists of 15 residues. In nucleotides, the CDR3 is TGTGCCAGTGGGAGGAGCGGGAGGGCCCACAATGAGCAGTTCTTC. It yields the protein CASGRSGRAHNEQFF.

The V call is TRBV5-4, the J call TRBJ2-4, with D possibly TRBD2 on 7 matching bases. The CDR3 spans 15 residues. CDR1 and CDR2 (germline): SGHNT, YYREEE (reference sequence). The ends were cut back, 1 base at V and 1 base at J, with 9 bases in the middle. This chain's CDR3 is CASSLRGAAKNIQYF. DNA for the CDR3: TGTGCCAGCAGCTTGCGGGGGGCGGCCAAAAACATTCAGTACTTC. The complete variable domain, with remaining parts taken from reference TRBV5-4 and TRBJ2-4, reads ETGVTQSPTHLIKTRGQQVTLRCSSQSGHNTVSWYQQALGQGPQFIFQYYREEENGRGNFPPRFSGLQFPNYSSELNVNALELDDSALYLCASSLRGAAKNIQYFGAGTRLSVL.

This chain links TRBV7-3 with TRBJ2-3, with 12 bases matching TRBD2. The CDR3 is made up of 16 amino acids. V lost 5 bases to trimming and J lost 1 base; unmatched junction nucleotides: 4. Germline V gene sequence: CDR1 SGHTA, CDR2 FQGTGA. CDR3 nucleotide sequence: TGTGCCAGCAGCACCCTAGCGGGAGGGGGCACAGATACGCAGTATTTT. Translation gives CASSTLAGGGTDTQYF.